One sample yielded the 22 T cell receptor beta chains listed below, sequenced in a study of T cell clones after liver transplantation. Produced via immunoSEQ multiplex PCR; TCRdb's table is partial and in-frame only. The sample lists 75,000 to 100,000 clones; roughly four fifths were seen once. Sequences were derived from CD4+ T cells from blood, sampled about 46 months after liver transplant. The receptors stem from a human patient who received a liver transplant. Some of these T cells may belong to the graft donor.

This chain uses TRBV11-1 with TRBJ2-3; TRBD2 matches at 7 bases. Trimming took 1 base from V and 7 from J; bases not matched to a gene: 5. From germline, CDR1 is SGHAT and CDR2 FQDESV (reference sequence). This CDR3 has 14 residues. The CDR3 spells CASSLGLATHTQYF. CDR3 bases: TGTGCCAGCAGCTTAGGACTAGCTACACATACGCAGTATTTT. The entire variable domain, with the rest obtained from reference TRBV11-1 and TRBJ2-3, is as follows: EAEVAQSPRYKITEKSQAVAFWCDPISGHATLYWYRQILGQGPELLVQFQDESVVDDSQLPKDRFSAERLKGVDSTLKIQPAELGDSAMYLCASSLGLATHTQYFGPGTRLTVL.

This chain uses TRBV6-6 with TRBJ1-2, with 12 nucleotides matching TRBD1. The CDR3 contains 15 residues. The germline V gene encodes CDR1 MNHNY and CDR2 SVGAGI (reference sequence). Trimming at V came to 7 bases and at J to 5 bases, leaving 8 bases not matched to a gene. The CDR3 sequence is CASNKGQGARYGYTF. CDR3 sequence (DNA): TGTGCCAGCAACAAGGGACAGGGGGCGCGATATGGCTACACCTTC.

V gene TRBV4-1 combines with J gene TRBJ2-1; 14 bases fit TRBD2. Germline CDR1 is MGHRA and CDR2 is YSYEKL. V lost 1 base, J lost 14 bases, and 10 bases stayed unmatched. This CDR3 is built from 16 residues. The CDR3 loop reads CASSQVVGLAGGQKFF. For the CDR3, the DNA is TGCGCCAGCAGCCAAGTAGTCGGACTAGCGGGAGGCCAGAAGTTCTTC.

CDR3 protein: CASSPGLAGGPRETQYF. The CDR3 bases are TGTGCCAGCAGCCCGGGACTAGCGGGAGGGCCGCGAGAGACCCAGTACTTC. J is TRBJ2-5 and V is TRBV11-3; 16 bases fit TRBD2. V shed 5 bases, J shed 4 bases, and the junction held 7 bases outside the gene matches. The germline V gene has CDR1 SGHNT and CDR2 YENEEA. The CDR3 consists of 17 residues.

This clone was counted a few times. The sample holds other DNA sequences that translate to the same CDR3. The chain uses TRBV19 and TRBJ1-5; D unclear. V lost 5 bases and J 5 bases, leaving 10 bases between the germline ends. Looked up from germline, CDR1 is LNHDA and CDR2 is SQIVND (reference sequence). This CDR3 spans 13 amino acids. For the CDR3, the DNA is TGTGCCAGTAGTGTCGACCGAGATCAGCCCCAGCATTTT. Protein product: CASSVDRDQPQHF.

Of note for this clone: The same CDR3 also results from other DNA sequences found in this sample. This chain connects TRBV2 to TRBJ2-7; D unresolved. V dropped 5 bases and J dropped 4 bases, with 6 bases sitting between them. Germline values: CDR1 SNHLY, CDR2 FYNNEI. The CDR3 has 11 amino acids. Here the CDR3 reads CASSYSYEQYF. Here the CDR3 DNA reads TGTGCCAGCAGTTATAGTTACGAGCAGTACTTC.

This clone was seen more than once but under ten times. The V call is TRBV7-3, the J call TRBJ1-1; D gene uncertain. CDR3 length: 13 amino acids. V dropped 8 bases and J dropped 5 bases, with 15 bases sitting between them. Germline values: CDR1 SGHTA, CDR2 FQGTGA. CDR3 loop: CASSSQSGTEAFF. The CDR3 DNA follows: TGTGCCAGCTCTAGCCAAAGCGGGACTGAAGCTTTCTTT.

The chain links TRBV28 to TRBJ1-1; D perhaps matches TRBD1 (5 bases). Looked up from germline, CDR1 is MDHEN and CDR2 is SYDVKM. This CDR3 comprises 18 residues. V was shortened by 1 base and J by 0 bases, with 18 bases between the two germline ends. CDR3 DNA: TGTGCCAGCAGTTTATATCAGGGTCTGGGCAGGGTGAACACTGAAGCTTTCTTT. Its protein product is CASSLYQGLGRVNTEAFF.

The chain couples TRBV29-1 to TRBJ1-1; D unclear. This CDR3 contains 12 residues. V lost 5 bases, J lost 2 bases, and 9 bases lay in between. Germline lookup yields CDR1 SQVTM and CDR2 ANQGSEA. CDR3 in amino acids: CSVSGKNTEAFF. The CDR3 region has the DNA TGCAGCGTTTCTGGGAAAAACACTGAAGCTTTCTTT.

The chain employs TRBV5-6 and TRBJ2-1, with 9 bases fitting TRBD2. With 0 bases clipped from V and 3 bases from J, the junction kept 4 bases outside the gene matches. CDR3 size: 16 residues. Germline V gene lookup returns CDR1 SGHDT and CDR2 YYEEEE. The CDR3 DNA sequence: TGTGCCAGCAGCTTGGGACTAGCGGCATACTACAATGAGCAGTTCTTC. Protein product: CASSLGLAAYYNEQFF.

As regards this clone: One end of the junction does not line up with germline, which may come from a read error. This sequence joins TRBV7-9 and TRBJ2-1; TRBD2 is a possible D gene (5 bases). Per the germline V gene, CDR1 is SEHNR and CDR2 is FQNEAQ (reference sequence). This CDR3 has 15 amino acids. CDR3 protein: CANSLALSSYNEQFF. The CDR3 nucleotides are TGTGCCAACAGCTTAGCGCTTAGCTCCTACAATGAGCAGTTCTTC.

This clone was observed a handful of times. DNA for the CDR3: TGTGCCAGCAGTTACGGCAGGGTGGGGAGAACTGAAGCTTTCTTT. Translated, it gives CASSYGRVGRTEAFF. The rearrangement links TRBV6-6 to TRBJ1-1, with D perhaps TRBD1 (5 bases). Germline V gene lookup returns CDR1 MNHNY and CDR2 SVGAGI (reference sequence). The CDR3 runs to 15 residues. V dropped 2 bases and J dropped 5 bases, with 15 bases sitting between them.

The CDR3 sequence is CASRCTGTSVYEQYF. The DNA of the CDR3 is TGTGCAAGTCGCTGTACCGGGACTAGCGTTTACGAGCAGTACTTC. The chain carries TRBV12-2 and TRBJ2-7; whether TRBD2, the table's D call, matches the DNA was not checked. TRBV12-2 is a pseudogene locus. This CDR3 is 15 amino acids long.

The rearrangement uses TRBV2 and TRBJ1-4; TRBD1 might be the D (5 bases). Between the trimmed V and J ends, which lost 5 bases and 5 bases, there was a span of 15 bases. The germline V gene has CDR1 SNHLY and CDR2 FYNNEI. This CDR3 is built from 15 residues. This chain's CDR3 is CASSFDRTTNEKLFF. CDR3 sequence (DNA): TGTGCCAGCAGTTTCGACAGAACGACAAATGAAAAACTGTTTTTT.

This clone was counted between two and nine times. Here the CDR3 reads CASSEALSGYYQPQHF. As DNA, the CDR3 is TGTGCCAGCAGTGAAGCGCTCTCAGGATATTATCAGCCCCAGCATTTT. The V gene is TRBV6-1, the J gene TRBJ1-5; D is undetermined. Germline CDR1 MNHNS, CDR2 SASEGT. The CDR3 has 16 amino acids. Between the trimmed V and J ends, which lost 0 bases and 5 bases, there was a span of 14 bases.

This clone occurred once. The chain couples TRBV6-7 to TRBJ2-5; TRBD2 matches 10 bases. Being an ORF, TRBV6-7 has a function that is uncertain. The CDR3 has 17 amino acids. V trimming: 0 bases; J trimming: 5 bases; junction bases outside the gene matches: 9. Written as DNA, the CDR3 is TGTGCCAGCAGTTACTCGATCGGCCTAGCGGGAGTGGAGACCCAGTACTTC. Its protein is CASSYSIGLAGVETQYF.

J is TRBJ1-4 and V is TRBV25-1; a possible D gene is TRBD1 (5 bases). Trimming removed 6 bases at V and 5 bases at J, with 10 bases between. The CDR3 covers 13 residues. Germline assignment: CDR1 MGHDK and CDR2 SYGVNS. This CDR3 is CASRRDGNEKLFF. In DNA form, the CDR3 reads TGTGCCAGCAGGAGGGACGGGAATGAAAAACTGTTTTTT.

V and J are TRBV5-1 and TRBJ2-1; 11 positions agree with TRBD2. V lost 0 bases, J lost 3 bases, and 8 bases stayed unmatched. Germline V gene lookup returns CDR1 SGHRS and CDR2 YFSETQ. The CDR3 sequence is 18 residues long. The CDR3: CASSLEPGTSGNYNEQFF. Written as DNA, the CDR3 is TGCGCCAGCAGCTTGGAACCCGGGACTAGCGGTAACTACAATGAGCAGTTCTTC.

The genes are TRBV2 and TRBJ2-1; 10 bases are a match to TRBD2. In germline, CDR1 is SNHLY, CDR2 FYNNEI. The CDR3 is 14 residues long. V dropped 10 bases and J dropped 2; count of bases not matched to a gene: 5. DNA for the CDR3: TGTGCCACCATTGGGACTAGCGCCTACAATGAGCAGTTCTTC. Its protein product is CATIGTSAYNEQFF.

V gene TRBV18 combines with J gene TRBJ1-3; D is perhaps TRBD1 (5 bases). The V gene's germline CDR1 is KGHSH and CDR2 LQKENI. The V gene lost 2 bases and the J gene lost 0 bases, with 17 bases spanning the gap. CDR3 size: 18 residues. This chain's CDR3 is CASSPLGRNSLSGNTIYF. DNA for the CDR3: TGTGCCAGCTCACCATTGGGACGAAACAGCCTCTCTGGAAACACCATATATTTT.

This clone was seen a few times. The V call is TRBV5-1, the J call TRBJ2-7; 8 nucleotides match TRBD1. This CDR3 has 17 amino acids. After removal of 4 bases from V and 1 base from J, the junction contained 13 bases not matched to a gene. Looked up from germline, CDR1 is SGHRS and CDR2 is YFSETQ. CDR3 residues: CASSVRSGQDISYEQYF. In DNA form, the CDR3 reads TGCGCCAGCAGCGTACGATCGGGACAGGATATTTCCTACGAGCAGTACTTC.

This clone appeared a single time. The CDR3 sequence: CAWTGGSGNTIYF. The CDR3 DNA follows: TGTGCCTGGACAGGGGGCTCTGGAAACACCATATATTTT. The rearrangement joins TRBV30 to TRBJ1-3, with TRBD1 identical over 7 bases. V was pared by 4 bases and J by 0 bases, with 0 bases of the junction left unmatched. This CDR3 contains 13 residues. Germline V gene sequence: CDR1 GTSNPN, CDR2 SVGIG (reference sequence).